Following are 14 T cell receptor beta chains from one sample sequenced in a study of blood T cells in healthy people across ages. PCR was performed a second time for about 7 to 12 cycles using a sample-barcoded 5' primer and a J-beta primer mix. TCRdb ran MiXCR on the 5' RACE reads and lists one entry per CDR3 protein. The profile covers about 560,000 distinct CDR3 sequences, with roughly a quarter appearing a single time and approximately 3.3% taken by the ten largest. These same data were also listed under a study on T cells of mothers and their children.

The sample taken for sequencing was blood. The receptors were sampled from a boy younger than 10 in good health.

This clonotype turned up a few times. The rearrangement joins TRBV18 to TRBJ2-3, with D possibly TRBD1 on 6 matching bases. CDR1 KGHSH and CDR2 LQKENI come from the germline V gene. V was cut by 6 bases and J by 3 bases, with 13 bases left in between. This CDR3 is 14 amino acids long. The CDR3 nucleotides are TGTGCCAGCTCCGCCTCAGGGGCGACAGATACGCAGTATTTT. Translation gives CASSASGATDTQYF.

This CDR3 reads CATGTGGKYEQYF. The DNA of the CDR3 is TGTGCCACCGGGACAGGGGGAAAGTACGAGCAGTACTTC. This chain connects TRBV6-5 to TRBJ2-7; 11 bases fit TRBD1. This CDR3 is built from 13 residues. J lost 4 bases, V lost 10 bases, and 6 bases had no gene match. CDR1 MNHEY and CDR2 SVGAGI come from the germline V gene.

This clonotype was seen a few times. The chain carries TRBV3-1 and TRBJ2-7; a possible D gene is TRBD2 (5 bases). V was shortened by 6 bases and J by 1 base, with 10 bases between the two germline ends. The CDR3 contains 13 residues. CDR1 and CDR2 from the germline V gene are LGHDT and YNNKEL (reference sequence). The chain's CDR3 is CASRPRTSYEQYF. The CDR3 nucleotides are TGTGCCAGCAGACCCCGGACTTCCTACGAGCAGTACTTC.

V is TRBV28 and J is TRBJ2-2; 10 bases match TRBD2. This CDR3 is built from 18 residues. J lost 3 bases, V lost 1 base, and 8 bases had no gene match. CDR1 is MDHEN and CDR2 is SYDVKM in the germline V gene. Here the CDR3 reads CASSLLVSGGHDTGELFF. CDR3 in DNA: TGTGCCAGCAGTTTATTGGTTAGCGGGGGGCACGACACCGGGGAGCTGTTTTTT.

Note on this clonotype: At one boundary the junction diverges from the germline segment, which might be a read error. V usage is TRBV7-7 and J usage is TRBJ2-2; D is unresolved. CDR3 length equals 14 residues. CDR1 and CDR2 (germline): SSHAT, FNYEAQ (reference sequence). CDR3 region: CASSPETVTGELFF. In DNA form, the CDR3 reads TGTGCTAGCAGCCCTGAAACAGTTACCGGGGAGCTGTTTTTT.

This chain joins TRBV20-1 and TRBJ2-7, with D maybe TRBD1 (6 bases). Germline lookup yields CDR1 DFQATT and CDR2 SNEGSKA (reference sequence). V lost 5 bases and J 4 bases, leaving 15 bases between the germline ends. The CDR3 extends over 13 amino acids. In DNA form, the CDR3 reads TGCAGTGCTGCCCAGGGGAGCGCGTACGAGCAGTACTTC. Translation: CSAAQGSAYEQYF.

This clonotype showed up many times. V gene TRBV12-3 or TRBV12-4 combines with J gene TRBJ1-3, with D hard to call. CDR3 length: 14 amino acids. Trimming pared 1 base from V and 4 bases from J, leaving 8 bases between. DNA for the CDR3: TGTGCCAGCAGTTTAGATGCGGCCGGAAACACCATATATTTT. Protein sequence: CASSLDAAGNTIYF.

This clonotype showed up just a few times. The rearrangement links TRBV24-1 to TRBJ2-2; either TRBD1 or TRBD2 may supply D (5 bases each). In germline, CDR1 is KGHDR, CDR2 SFDVKD. CDR3 size: 14 residues. V lost 5 bases, J lost 6 bases, and 12 bases lay in between. CDR3 nucleotides: TGTGCCACCAGTGGGGGCGGGTCTGCCGGGGAGCTGTTTTTT. Protein product: CATSGGGSAGELFF.

The chain has TRBV9 and TRBJ2-5, with 7 bases matching TRBD2. V lost 0 bases and J lost 5; bases outside the gene matches: 7. The CDR3 consists of 15 residues. Germline CDR1 is SGDLS and CDR2 is YYNGEE. The CDR3 sequence: CASSVDGGGTETQYF. Written as DNA, the CDR3 is TGTGCCAGCAGCGTAGATGGCGGGGGTACCGAGACCCAGTACTTC.

The V call is TRBV14, the J call TRBJ2-1; 8 nucleotides line up with TRBD2. The germline gives CDR1 SGHDN, CDR2 FVKESK. The ends lost 6 bases at V and 4 bases at J; junction bases unmatched: 8. The CDR3 is 15 amino acids. The CDR3 loop is CASSRTSGNYNEQFF. The CDR3 DNA sequence: TGTGCCAGCAGTCGAACTAGCGGCAATTACAATGAGCAGTTCTTC.

The chain uses TRBV7-2 and TRBJ1-2, with 8 bases aligning to TRBD1. Germline V gene data show CDR1 as SGHTA and CDR2 as FQGNSA. Trimming took 5 bases from V and 2 from J; bases not matched to a gene: 13. The CDR3 covers 17 residues. CDR3 coding DNA: TGTGCCAGCAGCATACAGGGGGATCCCATAGGAAACTATGGCTACACCTTC. Translating gives CASSIQGDPIGNYGYTF.

The chain couples TRBV6-2 or TRBV6-3 to TRBJ2-5; D is possibly TRBD1 or TRBD2 (6 bases each). The CDR3 runs 16 residues. Looked up from germline, CDR1 is MNHEY and CDR2 is SVGEGT. Trimming stripped 6 bases from V and 5 bases from J, with 22 bases between. CDR3 sequence reads: CASSYGGLVGVETQYF. CDR3 DNA sequence: TGTGCCAGCAGCTACGGGGGCCTAGTGGGGGTGGAGACCCAGTACTTC.

The chain links TRBV6-6 to TRBJ1-4; no clear D gene. V was trimmed by 6 bases and J by 8 bases, leaving 10 bases between them. Germline CDR1 is MNHNY and CDR2 is SVGAGI (reference sequence). The CDR3 is 12 amino acids. The CDR3 nucleotides read TGTGCCAGCAGGACACTTGGAGAAAAACTGTTTTTT. Protein sequence: CASRTLGEKLFF.

The rearrangement uses TRBV24-1 and TRBJ2-1; possible D gene TRBD2, 6 bases. The CDR3 has 14 amino acids. Trimming cost V 3 bases and J 9 bases, with 14 bases left between them. CDR1 is KGHDR and CDR2 is SFDVKD in the germline V gene. The CDR3 sequence: CATSDTLANGEQFF. The CDR3 DNA reads TGTGCCACCAGTGATACACTAGCTAACGGTGAGCAGTTCTTC.